The 3 T cell receptor beta chains below all came from one sample that was sequenced in a study of T cell repertoires in cytomegalovirus infection (dated by TCRdb to between 2018 and 2020). Reads for this sample came from an Illumina HiSeq 1500. TCRdb reworked the public reads: Q25 trimming with fastp, MiXCR clone assembly, productive beta chains retained. Under each unique CDR3 protein, matching rows form one entry showing the most common genes and DNA. The sample has about 300,000 distinct CDR3 sequences on record, around 9.6% of them singletons. Approximately 2.4% of the sample is held by the ten biggest clonotypes. Input material: PBMCs. Source of these receptors: a human donor in good health (CMV status not recorded). Some clones in this sample may be carry-over from other donors' samples.

V gene TRBV3-1 combines with J gene TRBJ1-2; weak D call: TRBD1 (5 bases). The CDR3 totals 16 residues. Trimming removed 6 bases at V and 4 bases at J, with 21 bases between. Per germline, CDR1 LGHDT and CDR2 YNNKEL (reference sequence). The CDR3 DNA follows: TGTGCCAGCAGTCGGCGGGACGAAGGTATTATCTATGGCTACACCTTC. Translating gives CASSRRDEGIIYGYTF. Based on the CDR3 plus reference TRBV3-1 and TRBJ1-2, the full variable domain is DTAVSQTPKYLVTQMGNDKSIKCEQNLGHDTMYWYKQDSKKFLKIMFSYNNKELIINETVPNRFSPKSPDKAHLNLHINSLELGDSAVYFCASSRRDEGIIYGYTFGSGTRLTVV.

The chain uses TRBV7-9 and TRBJ2-6, with a tentative D call TRBD1 (6 bases). In germline, CDR1 is SEHNR, CDR2 FQNEAQ (reference sequence). Trimming left V 11 bases short and J 4 bases short, with 15 bases between. CDR3 length: 14 amino acids. The CDR3 nucleotides are TGTGCCCTTACAGGGCCGCCCGGGGCCAACGTCCTGACTTTC. Protein sequence: CALTGPPGANVLTF.

The J gene is TRBJ2-2, the V gene TRBV4-1; D may correspond to TRBD1 or TRBD2 (5 bases each). CDR1 MGHRA and CDR2 YSYEKL come from the germline V gene. The CDR3 extends over 14 amino acids. The V end lost 4 bases, the J end lost 5 bases, and 11 bases lay between the germline ends. In DNA, the CDR3 is TGCGCCAGCAGCCCCGGGACGCAGACCGGGGAGCTGTTTTTT. Its translation: CASSPGTQTGELFF.